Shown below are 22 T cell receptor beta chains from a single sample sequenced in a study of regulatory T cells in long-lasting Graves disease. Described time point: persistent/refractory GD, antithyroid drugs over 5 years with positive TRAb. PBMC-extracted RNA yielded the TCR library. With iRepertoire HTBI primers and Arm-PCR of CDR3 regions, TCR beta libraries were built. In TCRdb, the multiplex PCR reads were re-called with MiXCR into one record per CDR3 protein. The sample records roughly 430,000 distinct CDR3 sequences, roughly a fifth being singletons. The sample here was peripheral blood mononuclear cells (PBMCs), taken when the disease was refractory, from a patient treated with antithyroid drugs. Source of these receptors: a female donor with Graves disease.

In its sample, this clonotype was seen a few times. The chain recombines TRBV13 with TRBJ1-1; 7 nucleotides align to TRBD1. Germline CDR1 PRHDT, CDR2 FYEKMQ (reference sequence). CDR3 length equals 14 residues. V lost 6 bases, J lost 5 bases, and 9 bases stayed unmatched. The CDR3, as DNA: TGTGCCAGCAGGCGGGAGGGGGCGATAACTGAAGCTTTCTTT. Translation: CASRREGAITEAFF.

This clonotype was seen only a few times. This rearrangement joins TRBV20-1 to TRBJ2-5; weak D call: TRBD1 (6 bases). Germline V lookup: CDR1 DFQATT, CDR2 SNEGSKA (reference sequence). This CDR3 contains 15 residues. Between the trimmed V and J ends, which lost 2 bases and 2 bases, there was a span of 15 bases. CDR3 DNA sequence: TGCAGTGCTAGATCCGGAAGGGGGAGACAAGAGACCCAGTACTTC. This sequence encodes CSARSGRGRQETQYF.

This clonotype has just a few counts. DNA of the CDR3: TGCAGTGCTAAGACAGAGATTGGTCAGCCCCAGCATTTT. Amino acid sequence: CSAKTEIGQPQHF. The gene calls are TRBV20-1 and TRBJ1-5, with D possibly TRBD1 on 5 matching bases. CDR3 length: 13 residues. The V and J ends lost 4 bases and 6 bases respectively, with 13 bases between them. Germline-derived CDR1 and CDR2 are DFQATT and SNEGSKA (reference sequence).

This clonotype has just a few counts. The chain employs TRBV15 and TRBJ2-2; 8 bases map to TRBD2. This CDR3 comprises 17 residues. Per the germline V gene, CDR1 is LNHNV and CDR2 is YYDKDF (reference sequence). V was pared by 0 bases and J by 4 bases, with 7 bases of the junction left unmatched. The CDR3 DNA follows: TGTGCCACCAGCAGAGATCCGGGGGGGGACGGCACCGGGGAGCTGTTTTTT. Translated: CATSRDPGGDGTGELFF.

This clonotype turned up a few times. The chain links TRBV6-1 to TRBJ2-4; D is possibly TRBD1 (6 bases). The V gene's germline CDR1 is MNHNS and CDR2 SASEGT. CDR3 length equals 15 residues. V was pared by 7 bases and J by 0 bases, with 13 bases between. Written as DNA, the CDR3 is TGTGCCAGCAAGGGGTTAGGGGGAGCCAAAAACATTCAGTACTTC. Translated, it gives CASKGLGGAKNIQYF.

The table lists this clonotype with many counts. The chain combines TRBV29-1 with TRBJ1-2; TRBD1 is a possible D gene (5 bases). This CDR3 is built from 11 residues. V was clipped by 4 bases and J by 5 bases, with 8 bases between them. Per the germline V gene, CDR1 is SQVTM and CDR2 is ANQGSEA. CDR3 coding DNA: TGCAGCGTTGGAGGGACTTATGGCTACACCTTC. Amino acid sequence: CSVGGTYGYTF.

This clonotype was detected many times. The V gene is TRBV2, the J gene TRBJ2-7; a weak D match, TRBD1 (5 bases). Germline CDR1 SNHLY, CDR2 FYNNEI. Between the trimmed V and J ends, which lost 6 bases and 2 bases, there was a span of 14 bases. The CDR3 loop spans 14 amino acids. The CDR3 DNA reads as TGTGCCAGCAGACGGACACCTCTGGCCTACGAGCAGTACTTC. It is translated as CASRRTPLAYEQYF.

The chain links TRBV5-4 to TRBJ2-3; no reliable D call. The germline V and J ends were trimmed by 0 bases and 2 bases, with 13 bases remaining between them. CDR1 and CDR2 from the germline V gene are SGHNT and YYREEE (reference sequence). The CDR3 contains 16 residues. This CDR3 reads CASSLEVHLNTDTQYF. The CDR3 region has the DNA TGTGCCAGCAGCTTGGAGGTCCACTTAAACACAGATACGCAGTATTTT.

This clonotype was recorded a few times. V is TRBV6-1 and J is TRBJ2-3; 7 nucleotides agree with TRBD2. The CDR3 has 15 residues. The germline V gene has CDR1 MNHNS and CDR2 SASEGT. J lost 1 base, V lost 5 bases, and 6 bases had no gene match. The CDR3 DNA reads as TGTGCCAGCAGTACTATAGCGGGTCGCACAGATACGCAGTATTTT. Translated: CASSTIAGRTDTQYF.

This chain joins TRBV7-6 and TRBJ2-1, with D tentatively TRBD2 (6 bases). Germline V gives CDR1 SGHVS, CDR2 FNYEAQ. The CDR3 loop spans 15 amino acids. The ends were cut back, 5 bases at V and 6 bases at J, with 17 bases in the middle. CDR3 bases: TGTGCCAGCAGCCCCAGACTAGTGGTTTTCAATGAGCAGTTCTTC. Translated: CASSPRLVVFNEQFF. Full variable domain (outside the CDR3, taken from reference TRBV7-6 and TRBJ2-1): GAGVSQSPRYKVTKRGQDVALRCDPISGHVSLYWYRQALGQGPEFLTYFNYEAQQDKSGLPNDRFSAERPEGSISTLTIQRTEQRDSAMYRCASSPRLVVFNEQFFGPGTRLTVL.

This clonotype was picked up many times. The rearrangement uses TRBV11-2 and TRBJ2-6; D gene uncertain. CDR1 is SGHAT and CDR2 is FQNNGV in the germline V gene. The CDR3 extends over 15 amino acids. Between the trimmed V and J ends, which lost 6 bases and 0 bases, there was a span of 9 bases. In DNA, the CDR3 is TGTGCCAGCAGGACACCTATCTCTGGGGCCAACGTCCTGACTTTC. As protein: CASRTPISGANVLTF.

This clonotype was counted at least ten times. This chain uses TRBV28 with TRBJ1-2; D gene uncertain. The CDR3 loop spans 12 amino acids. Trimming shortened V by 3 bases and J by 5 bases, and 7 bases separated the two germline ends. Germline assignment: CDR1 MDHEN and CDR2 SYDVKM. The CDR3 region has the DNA TGTGCCAGCAGTTTCGGCGGGTATGGCTACACCTTC. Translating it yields CASSFGGYGYTF.

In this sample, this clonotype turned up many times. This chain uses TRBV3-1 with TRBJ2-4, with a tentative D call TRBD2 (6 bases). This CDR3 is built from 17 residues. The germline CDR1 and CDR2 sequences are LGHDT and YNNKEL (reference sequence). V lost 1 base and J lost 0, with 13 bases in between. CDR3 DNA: TGTGCCAGCAGCCAAGTTTCCGGGAGTCTAGCCAAAAACATTCAGTACTTC. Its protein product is CASSQVSGSLAKNIQYF.

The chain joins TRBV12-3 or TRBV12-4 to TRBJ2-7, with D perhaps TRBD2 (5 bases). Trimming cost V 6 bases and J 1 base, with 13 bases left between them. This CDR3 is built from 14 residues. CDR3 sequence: CASSRLGVSYEQYF. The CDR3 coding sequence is TGTGCCAGCAGCCGATTGGGAGTATCCTACGAGCAGTACTTC.

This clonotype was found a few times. The CDR3 coding sequence is TGCAGTGCTAGAGGCGATAGCGGGTCCTACGAGCAGTACTTC. Amino acid sequence: CSARGDSGSYEQYF. The genes are TRBV20-1 and TRBJ2-7; 7 nucleotides agree with TRBD2. Unmatched junction bases numbered 4, after V lost 1 base and J lost 1 base. This CDR3 is built from 14 residues. CDR1 is DFQATT, CDR2 SNEGSKA, per germline (reference sequence).

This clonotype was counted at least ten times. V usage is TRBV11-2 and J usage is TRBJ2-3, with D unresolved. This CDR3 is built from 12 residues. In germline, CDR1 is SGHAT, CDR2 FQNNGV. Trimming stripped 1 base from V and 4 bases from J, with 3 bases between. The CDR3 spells CASSLGADTQYF. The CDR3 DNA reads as TGTGCCAGCAGCTTAGGGGCAGATACGCAGTATTTT.

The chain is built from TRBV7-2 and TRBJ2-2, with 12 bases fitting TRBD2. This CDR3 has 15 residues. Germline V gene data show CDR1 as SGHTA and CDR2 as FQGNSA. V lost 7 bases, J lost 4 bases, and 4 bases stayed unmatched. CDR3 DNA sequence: TGTGCCAGCAAAGCTAGCGGGAGGGCCACCGGGGAGCTGTTTTTT. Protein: CASKASGRATGELFF.

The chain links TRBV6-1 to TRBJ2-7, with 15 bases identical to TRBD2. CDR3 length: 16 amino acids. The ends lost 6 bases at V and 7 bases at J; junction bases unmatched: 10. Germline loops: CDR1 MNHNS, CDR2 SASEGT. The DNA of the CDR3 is TGTGCCAGCAGCCGCGGACTAGCGGGAGGGCCGGGGGAGCAGTACTTC. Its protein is CASSRGLAGGPGEQYF.

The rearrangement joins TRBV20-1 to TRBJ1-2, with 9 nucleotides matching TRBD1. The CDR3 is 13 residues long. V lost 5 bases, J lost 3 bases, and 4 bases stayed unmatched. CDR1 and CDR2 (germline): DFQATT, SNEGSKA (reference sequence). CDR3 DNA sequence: TGCAGTGCTGAAGACAGGGGGGACTATGGCTACACCTTC. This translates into CSAEDRGDYGYTF.

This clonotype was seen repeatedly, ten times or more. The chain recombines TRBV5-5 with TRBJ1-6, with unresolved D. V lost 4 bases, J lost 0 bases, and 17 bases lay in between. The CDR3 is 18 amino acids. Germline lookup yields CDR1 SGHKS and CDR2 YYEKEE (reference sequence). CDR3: CASSTKRPTSSYNSPLHF. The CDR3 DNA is TGTGCCAGCAGCACGAAGAGACCGACGAGCTCCTATAATTCACCCCTCCACTTT.

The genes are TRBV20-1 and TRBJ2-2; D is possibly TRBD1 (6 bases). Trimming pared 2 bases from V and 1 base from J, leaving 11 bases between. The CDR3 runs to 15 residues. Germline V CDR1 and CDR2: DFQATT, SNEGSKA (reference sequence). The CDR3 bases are TGCAGTGCTAGACGAGAAGGGGGGAACACCGGGGAGCTGTTTTTT. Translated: CSARREGGNTGELFF.

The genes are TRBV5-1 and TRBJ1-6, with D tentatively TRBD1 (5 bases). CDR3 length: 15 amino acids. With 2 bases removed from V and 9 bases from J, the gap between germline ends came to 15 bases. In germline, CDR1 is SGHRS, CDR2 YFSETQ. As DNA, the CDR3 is TGCGCCAGCAGCTTTGGAGGCTCCCAGGGTTCACCCCTCCACTTT. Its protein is CASSFGGSQGSPLHF.